In this sample, the clone carrying this TCR beta chain turned up many times. These data come from a study of T cells in Graves' hyperthyroidism and ophthalmopathy. TCR beta CDR3 region amplification was performed from RNA transcripts. The HTBI primer set drove a first-round RT-PCR of the TCR CDR3. TCRdb re-called the multiplex PCR reads with MiXCR, one entry per CDR3 protein. The sample records 620,000 or so distinct CDR3 sequences, around 13% being singletons. Germline assignment: CDR1 SGHVS and CDR2 FQNEAQ. The CDR3 consists of 18 residues. V lost 4 bases to trimming and J lost 5 bases; unmatched junction nucleotides: 16. Researchers barred patients who had uncontrolled infection, other autoimmune disease, pregnancy or lactation. From more than 9.5 ml of fresh peripheral blood, PBMCs were isolated.

This TCR was recovered from a woman aged 45-59 years with Graves' ophthalmopathy. Specimen: blood. The rearrangement joins TRBV7-8 to TRBJ2-5, with 10 bases identical to TRBD2. The CDR3 reads CASSSSRLAGVVKETQYF. CDR3 DNA sequence: TGTGCCAGCAGCTCTTCTCGCCTAGCGGGAGTTGTAAAGGAGACCCAGTACTTC.